The clone carrying this T cell receptor (beta chain) was found once. What it recognizes is unknown. Compared with germline, one end of the junction differs, possibly owing to a read error. The record originates from a study of tumor and adjacent non-tumor tissue in lung cancer. The wider study: Some 4.2 million productive TCRbeta reads were obtained per sample on average. Study-level results: TCR diversity was significantly greater in tumor than normal lung tissue. In normal lung, the top 100 clones were significantly more dominant than in tumor. Tumor TCR diversity, when higher, was linked to shorter survival.

RNA was extracted from bulk tissue without any cell sorting. Distant lung tissue was collected more than 3 cm away from the tumor edge. Three rounds of nested PCR, following a modified ARM-PCR protocol, produced the TCRbeta library. TCRdb redid the calling of the multiplex PCR reads with MiXCR, one entry per CDR3 protein. This sample has more than 85,000 distinct CDR3 sequences; about 63% occur once, and the top ten carry under 20%. CDR1 is SGHAT, CDR2 FQNNGV, per germline. The length of the CDR3 is 13 residues. Material for sequencing was distant non-tumor lung tissue. The receptor's source is a man between 60 and 75 years old with non-small cell lung cancer. The V and J genes are TRBV11-2 and TRBJ1-1; the D is unclear. CDR3 coding DNA: TGTGCCATCAGCTTAGATGCACCCACTGAAGCTCTCTTT. It encodes CAISLDAPTEALF. The full variable domain, completed using reference TRBV11-2 and TRBJ1-1, is EAGVAQSPRYKIIEKRQSVAFWCNPISGHATLYWYQQILGQGPKLLIQFQNNGVVDDSQLPKDRFSAERLKGVDSTLKIQPAKLEDSAVYLCAISLDAPTEALFGQGTRLTVV.